Below, 13 T cell receptor beta chains from the same sample are listed, as sequenced in a study of CD8 T cells in ankylosing spondylitis. TCRdb used MiXCR to reprocess the 5' RACE reads, holding one entry per CDR3 protein. Counted here are about 480,000 distinct CDR3 sequences, roughly 18% occurring once; the ten biggest clones make up about 0.94%. Their antigens are not known. Regarding the study as a whole: A motif of eight highly homologous TCR beta variants was seen as apparently characteristic of ankylosing spondylitis blood.

Material for sequencing was blood, either unsorted or a sorted T cell fraction (not recorded which). The receptors here all came from a male donor with ankylosing spondylitis.

There are a few counts of this clonotype. The J gene is TRBJ2-3, the V gene TRBV12-3 or TRBV12-4, with TRBD2 as a possible D gene (5 bases). The CDR3 sequence is 14 residues long. The V and J ends lost 3 bases and 5 bases respectively, with 12 bases between them. CDR3 sequence: CASSLGVLGDTQYF. The CDR3 DNA follows: TGTGCCAGCAGTTTGGGAGTATTGGGAGATACGCAGTATTTT.

The chain recombines TRBV6-1 with TRBJ1-1; TRBD1 might be the D (5 bases). The germline gives CDR1 MNHNS, CDR2 SASEGT. This CDR3 region has 14 residues. Between the trimmed V and J ends, which lost 7 bases and 3 bases, there was a span of 15 bases. For the CDR3, the DNA is TGTGCCAGCACCGAACAGGTCCTCTACACTGAAGCTTTCTTT. Translated, it gives CASTEQVLYTEAFF.

The chain combines TRBV30 with TRBJ2-2; 7 nucleotides align to TRBD2. V lost 4 bases to trimming and J lost 9 bases; unmatched junction nucleotides: 2. The V gene's germline CDR1 is GTSNPN and CDR2 SVGIG (reference sequence). The CDR3 length is 11 residues. CDR3 bases: TGTGCCTGGATGGGGGGGAGGGAGCTGTTTTTT. This codes for CAWMGGRELFF.

The CDR3 protein is CASSSFSSTTFYEQYF. The CDR3 region has the DNA TGTGCCAGCAGCTCCTTCTCAAGCACCACCTTCTACGAGCAGTACTTC. This chain uses TRBV7-9 with TRBJ2-7; D is ambiguous. Germline V gene lookup returns CDR1 SEHNR and CDR2 FQNEAQ (reference sequence). Trimming took off 4 bases at V and 3 bases at J, with 19 bases between the two ends. The CDR3 sequence is 16 residues long.

The sample holds a few counts of this clonotype. The chain is built from TRBV7-2 and TRBJ2-3; weak D call: TRBD1 (6 bases). Germline V gene data show CDR1 as SGHTA and CDR2 as FQGNSA. CDR3 length: 15 residues. V lost 3 bases to trimming and J lost 0 bases, with 10 bases between them. The CDR3 DNA is TGTGCCAGCAGCTTGATGGGACACAGCACAGATACGCAGTATTTT. This translates into CASSLMGHSTDTQYF.

This clonotype was detected only a few times. V usage is TRBV20-1 and J usage is TRBJ1-3; D is perhaps TRBD1 (6 bases). Germline V gene data show CDR1 as DFQATT and CDR2 as SNEGSKA (reference sequence). CDR3 length equals 14 residues. V lost 0 bases, J lost 3 bases, and 9 bases lay in between. CDR3 residues: CSAREGTNGNTIYF. The CDR3 DNA reads TGCAGTGCTAGAGAAGGGACAAATGGAAACACCATATATTTT.

In this sample, this clonotype turned up a few times. This rearrangement joins TRBV7-2 to TRBJ2-1; weak D call: TRBD1 (6 bases). CDR3 length: 11 amino acids. Germline V lookup: CDR1 SGHTA, CDR2 FQGNSA. The V gene lost 3 bases and the J gene lost 13 bases, with 10 bases spanning the gap. The CDR3 DNA follows: TGTGCCAGCAGCTTCGACAGGCCACAGTTCTTC. Amino acid sequence: CASSFDRPQFF.

V gene TRBV14 combines with J gene TRBJ1-2, with no clear D. Germline V CDR1 and CDR2: SGHDN, FVKESK. This CDR3 contains 15 residues. V gave up 0 bases and J gave up 3 bases, with 11 bases separating them. This CDR3 is CASSQDIGSYYGYTF. The CDR3 DNA reads as TGTGCCAGCAGCCAAGATATAGGCAGCTACTATGGCTACACCTTC.

This chain links TRBV2 with TRBJ1-1; D is possibly TRBD1 (5 bases). Looked up from germline, CDR1 is SNHLY and CDR2 is FYNNEI. V dropped 8 bases and J dropped 4 bases, with 11 bases sitting between them. CDR3 length: 12 amino acids. The CDR3 DNA reads as TGTGCCAGCTGCAGGGTAGGCACTGAAGCTTTCTTT. It codes for CASCRVGTEAFF. Combining the CDR3 with reference TRBV2 and TRBJ1-1 gives the whole variable domain EPEVTQTPSHQVTQMGQEVILRCVPISNHLYFYWYRQILGQKVEFLVSFYNNEISEKSEIFDDQFSVERPDGSNFTLKIRSTKLEDSAMYFCASCRVGTEAFFGQGTRLTVV.

The rearrangement joins TRBV7-2 to TRBJ2-1; D unresolved. Trimming took off 3 bases at V and 4 bases at J, with 13 bases between the two ends. Germline V gene data show CDR1 as SGHTA and CDR2 as FQGNSA. CDR3 size: 15 residues. The CDR3 region is CASSLTPYTYNEQFF. In DNA form, the CDR3 reads TGTGCCAGCAGCTTGACACCTTACACTTACAATGAGCAGTTCTTC.

This clonotype has only a few counts. The chain carries TRBV20-1 and TRBJ1-4; D call uncertain. CDR1 and CDR2 (germline): DFQATT, SNEGSKA (reference sequence). The V and J ends lost 6 bases and 5 bases respectively, with 16 bases between them. CDR3 length: 14 residues. The CDR3: CSAQTRGRNEKLFF. Written as DNA, the CDR3 is TGCAGTGCCCAGACCCGGGGTAGGAATGAAAAACTGTTTTTT.

The chain joins TRBV6-5 to TRBJ1-2, with D possibly being TRBD1 (5 bases). V was trimmed by 2 bases and J by 5 bases, leaving 18 bases between them. Per the germline V gene, CDR1 is MNHEY and CDR2 is SVGAGI. The CDR3 extends over 16 amino acids. DNA of the CDR3: TGTGCCAGCAGTTACATTGAAGGGGCAAGATTATATGGCTACACCTTC. Its protein is CASSYIEGARLYGYTF.

This clonotype came up many times. The gene calls are TRBV27 and TRBJ2-1; 11 bases are a match to TRBD2. The germline V gene encodes CDR1 MNHEY and CDR2 SMNVEV (reference sequence). V shed 4 bases, J shed 4 bases, and the junction held 3 bases outside the gene matches. The CDR3 runs to 15 residues. Here the CDR3 DNA reads TGTGCCAGCAGTTCCCTAGCGGGGGGTTACAATGAGCAGTTCTTC. Translated: CASSSLAGGYNEQFF.